Listed below are T cell receptor beta chains from one sample, sequenced in a study of Graves' ophthalmopathy and Graves' hyperthyroidism. TCRdb re-called the multiplex PCR reads through MiXCR, storing one row per CDR3 protein. Of 500,000 to 800,000 distinct CDR3 sequences detected, about two fifths appear once; the ten largest clones hold over 2.5%. Sequenced material: peripheral blood. These receptors were obtained from an adult man with Graves' ophthalmopathy. Both conserved end residues are part of each CDR3. A D gene is named only where the DNA matches it firmly. The size of a clone is reported for some rows only, either as once, few or many, or as a class for expanded clones.

j_gene: TRBJ1-2
v_gene: TRBV10-3
d_gene: .
abundance: .
CDR3aa: CAISEVGRDYGYTF
CDR3nt: TGTGCCATCAGTGAGGTGGGACGGGACTATGGCTACACCTTC

j_gene: TRBJ1-5
v_gene: TRBV5-4
d_gene: .
abundance: .
CDR3aa: CASSAMAGQQPQHF
CDR3nt: TGTGCCAGCAGCGCGATGGCGGGGCAACAGCCCCAGCATTTT

j_gene: TRBJ2-7
v_gene: TRBV12-5
d_gene: .
abundance: few
CDR3aa: CASGFGSYEQYF
CDR3nt: TGTGCTAGTGGTTTCGGCTCCTACGAGCAGTACTTC

j_gene: TRBJ2-5
v_gene: TRBV7-9
d_gene: TRBD1
abundance: .
CDR3aa: CASSPGTAETQYF
CDR3nt: TGTGCCAGCTCACCAGGGACAGCAGAGACCCAGTACTTC

j_gene: TRBJ1-5
v_gene: TRBV19
d_gene: .
abundance: many
CDR3aa: CASTRTVGGNQPQHF
CDR3nt: TGTGCCAGTACCCGGACAGTGGGGGGCAATCAGCCCCAGCATTTT

j_gene: TRBJ1-1
v_gene: TRBV5-1
d_gene: .
abundance: .
CDR3aa: CASFRDPNTEAFF
CDR3nt: TGCGCCAGTTTCCGGGACCCGAACACTGAAGCTTTCTTT

j_gene: TRBJ2-2
v_gene: TRBV7-2
d_gene: .
abundance: many
CDR3aa: CASSLSGSPNTGELFF
CDR3nt: TGTGCCAGCAGCTTATCAGGGAGTCCTAACACCGGGGAGCTGTTTTTT

j_gene: TRBJ1-1
v_gene: TRBV6-6
d_gene: TRBD1
abundance: .
CDR3aa: CASKTGTDNTEAFF
CDR3nt: TGTGCCAGCAAGACCGGGACAGACAACACTGAAGCTTTCTTT

j_gene: TRBJ1-2
v_gene: TRBV9
d_gene: .
abundance: .
CDR3aa: CASSGQDNARGYTF
CDR3nt: TGTGCCAGCAGCGGACAGGACAACGCACGGGGCTACACCTTC

j_gene: TRBJ1-1
v_gene: TRBV11-1
d_gene: TRBD1
abundance: .
CDR3aa: CATQGDHTEAFF
CDR3nt: TGTGCCACACAGGGGGATCACACTGAAGCTTTCTTT

j_gene: TRBJ2-7
v_gene: TRBV9
d_gene: TRBD1
abundance: .
CDR3aa: CASNPTGGYEQYF
CDR3nt: TGTGCCAGCAACCCGACAGGGGGCTACGAGCAGTACTTC

j_gene: TRBJ1-5
v_gene: TRBV7-9
d_gene: TRBD1
abundance: .
CDR3aa: CASSRGTGGEPQHF
CDR3nt: TGCGCCAGCAGCCGCGGGACAGGCGGGGAGCCCCAGCATTTT

j_gene: TRBJ1-4
v_gene: TRBV9
d_gene: TRBD1
abundance: few
CDR3aa: CASSGGQGEKLFF
CDR3nt: TGTGCCAGCAGCGGCGGACAGGGTGAAAAACTGTTTTTT

j_gene: TRBJ1-5
v_gene: TRBV7-8
d_gene: TRBD1
abundance: .
CDR3aa: CASSQDGDRSISPQHF
CDR3nt: TGTGCCAGCAGCCAAGATGGGGACAGGAGCATTTCACCCCAGCATTTT

j_gene: TRBJ1-6
v_gene: TRBV19
d_gene: TRBD1
abundance: many
CDR3aa: CASSILPGQDNSPLHF
CDR3nt: TGTGCCAGTAGTATCCTCCCGGGACAGGATAATTCACCCCTCCACTTT

j_gene: TRBJ1-2
v_gene: TRBV6-1
d_gene: .
abundance: .
CDR3aa: CASTPSLTALYGYTF
CDR3nt: TGTGCCAGCACTCCCTCACTTACAGCTCTCTATGGCTACACCTTC

j_gene: TRBJ1-5
v_gene: TRBV15
d_gene: TRBD1
abundance: .
CDR3aa: CAASSQPDRDSQPQHF
CDR3nt: TGTGCCGCCAGCAGCCAACCGGACAGGGACTCGCAGCCCCAGCATTTT

j_gene: TRBJ1-5
v_gene: TRBV10-3
d_gene: TRBD1
abundance: .
CDR3aa: CAISDGTGHQPQHF
CDR3nt: TGTGCCATCAGTGACGGGACAGGGCATCAGCCCCAGCATTTT

j_gene: TRBJ1-1
v_gene: TRBV29-1
d_gene: .
abundance: many
CDR3aa: CSVEDSTDLAEAFF
CDR3nt: TGCAGCGTTGAAGATTCAACCGACCTGGCTGAAGCTTTCTTT

j_gene: TRBJ1-1
v_gene: TRBV10-3
d_gene: TRBD1
abundance: .
CDR3aa: CAISQGVMNTEAFF
CDR3nt: TGTGCCATCAGTCAGGGGGTCATGAACACTGAAGCTTTCTTT

j_gene: TRBJ1-2
v_gene: TRBV5-4
d_gene: .
abundance: .
CDR3aa: CASSTGSRDYGYTF
CDR3nt: TGTGCCAGCAGTACAGGGAGTAGGGACTATGGCTACACCTTC

j_gene: TRBJ2-6
v_gene: TRBV5-1
d_gene: .
abundance: once
CDR3aa: CASSSETRSGANVLTF
CDR3nt: TGCGCCAGCAGCTCCGAGACTAGGTCTGGGGCCAACGTCCTGACTTTC

j_gene: TRBJ2-2
v_gene: TRBV29-1
d_gene: TRBD2
abundance: .
CDR3aa: CSVLSGSTGTGELFF
CDR3nt: TGCAGCGTCCTTAGCGGGAGCACGGGTACCGGGGAGCTGTTTTTT

j_gene: TRBJ2-5
v_gene: TRBV5-1
d_gene: TRBD1
abundance: .
CDR3aa: CASSTGTGGAETQYF
CDR3nt: TGCGCCAGCAGTACCGGGACAGGGGGCGCGGAGACCCAGTACTTC

j_gene: TRBJ2-7
v_gene: TRBV4-1
d_gene: .
abundance: few
CDR3aa: CASSQDRWPQREQYF
CDR3nt: TGCGCCAGCAGCCAAGATCGCTGGCCCCAACGCGAGCAGTACTTC

j_gene: TRBJ2-5
v_gene: TRBV29-1
d_gene: TRBD1
abundance: .
CDR3aa: CSLQGAETQYF
CDR3nt: TGCAGCTTACAGGGGGCCGAGACCCAGTACTTC

j_gene: TRBJ2-3
v_gene: TRBV7-9
d_gene: .
abundance: .
CDR3aa: CASSRFPGGTDTQYF
CDR3nt: TGTGCCAGCAGCCGATTCCCAGGGGGCACAGATACGCAGTATTTT

j_gene: TRBJ2-7
v_gene: TRBV7-9
d_gene: .
abundance: .
CDR3aa: CASSQWSQGLDEQYF
CDR3nt: TGTGCCAGCAGCCAATGGAGTCAAGGGCTGGACGAGCAGTACTTC

j_gene: TRBJ2-7
v_gene: TRBV19
d_gene: .
abundance: many
CDR3aa: CASSIGGSVEQYF
CDR3nt: TGTGCCAGTAGTATTGGGGGGTCAGTCGAGCAGTACTTC

j_gene: TRBJ2-1
v_gene: TRBV24-1
d_gene: TRBD1
abundance: .
CDR3aa: CATSGERGLWNEQFF
CDR3nt: TGTGCCACCAGTGGTGAGAGGGGGCTCTGGAATGAGCAGTTCTTC

j_gene: TRBJ1-6
v_gene: TRBV20-1
d_gene: .
abundance: few
CDR3aa: CSARRHHRENSPLHF
CDR3nt: TGCAGTGCTAGAAGACATCACAGAGAAAATTCACCCCTCCACTTT

j_gene: TRBJ1-2
v_gene: TRBV13
d_gene: .
abundance: many
CDR3aa: CASSRGTGFGYGYTF
CDR3nt: TGTGCCAGCAGCCGCGGAACAGGGTTCGGCTATGGCTACACCTTC

j_gene: TRBJ1-5
v_gene: TRBV24-1
d_gene: .
abundance: .
CDR3aa: CATSASRPGPPQHF
CDR3nt: TGTGCCACCAGTGCCTCACGGCCGGGGCCGCCCCAGCATTTT

j_gene: TRBJ2-5
v_gene: TRBV20-1
d_gene: TRBD2
abundance: .
CDR3aa: CSATAGEQSYETQYF
CDR3nt: TGCAGTGCAACCGCGGGGGAACAGTCCTACGAGACCCAGTACTTC

j_gene: TRBJ2-5
v_gene: TRBV10-3
d_gene: .
abundance: .
CDR3aa: CAISARYAGRGETQYF
CDR3nt: TGTGCCATCAGTGCTAGGTACGCGGGGCGCGGAGAGACCCAGTACTTC

j_gene: TRBJ1-1
v_gene: TRBV19
d_gene: .
abundance: many
CDR3aa: CAGSGATEAFF
CDR3nt: TGTGCCGGCTCAGGGGCCACTGAAGCTTTCTTT

j_gene: TRBJ1-1
v_gene: TRBV18
d_gene: .
abundance: .
CDR3aa: CASSPFGTEAFF
CDR3nt: TGTGCCAGCTCACCCTTCGGCACTGAAGCTTTCTTT

j_gene: TRBJ1-6
v_gene: TRBV11-1
d_gene: .
abundance: .
CDR3aa: CASSRYTLSDNSPLHF
CDR3nt: TGTGCCAGCAGTCGATACACCCTATCAGATAATTCACCCCTCCACTTT

j_gene: TRBJ2-7
v_gene: TRBV11-1
d_gene: TRBD2
abundance: .
CDR3aa: CASSFRGRASSYEQYF
CDR3nt: TGTGCCAGCAGCTTTCGCGGGAGAGCCTCCTCCTACGAGCAGTACTTC

j_gene: TRBJ1-3
v_gene: TRBV10-3
d_gene: .
abundance: once
CDR3aa: CASSGMVQEGNTIYF
CDR3nt: TGTGCCAGCAGCGGAATGGTACAGGAAGGAAACACCATATATTTT

j_gene: TRBJ1-1
v_gene: TRBV25-1
d_gene: TRBD1
abundance: once
CDR3aa: CASSARDQGAADEAFF
CDR3nt: TGTGCCAGCAGTGCTAGAGACCAGGGGGCCGCCGATGAAGCTTTCTTT

j_gene: TRBJ2-5
v_gene: TRBV7-2
d_gene: TRBD2
abundance: .
CDR3aa: CASSLDAGEETQYF
CDR3nt: TGTGCCAGCAGCTTAGATGCGGGGGAGGAGACCCAGTACTTC

j_gene: TRBJ2-1
v_gene: TRBV29-1
d_gene: TRBD2
abundance: few
CDR3aa: CSAGLAGNEQFF
CDR3nt: TGCAGCGCGGGACTAGCGGGGAATGAGCAGTTCTTC

j_gene: TRBJ1-2
v_gene: TRBV20-1
d_gene: .
abundance: many
CDR3aa: CSARARGSYGYTF
CDR3nt: TGCAGTGCTAGAGCCAGGGGAAGCTATGGCTACACCTTC

j_gene: TRBJ2-7
v_gene: TRBV5-4
d_gene: .
abundance: few
CDR3aa: CASSYRTGRDEQYF
CDR3nt: TGTGCCAGCAGCTACAGGACAGGGAGGGACGAGCAGTACTTC

j_gene: TRBJ2-7
v_gene: TRBV19
d_gene: .
abundance: .
CDR3aa: CASSIPGYGQYF
CDR3nt: TGTGCCAGTAGTATTCCGGGATACGGGCAGTACTTC

j_gene: TRBJ2-2
v_gene: TRBV6-5
d_gene: TRBD2
abundance: .
CDR3aa: CASSARRGGNTGELFF
CDR3nt: TGTGCCAGCAGTGCAAGACGGGGGGGAAACACCGGGGAGCTGTTTTTT

j_gene: TRBJ1-4
v_gene: TRBV6-6
d_gene: .
abundance: many
CDR3aa: CASSYRDNEKLFF
CDR3nt: TGTGCCAGCAGTTACAGGGACAATGAAAAACTGTTTTTT

j_gene: TRBJ2-7
v_gene: TRBV2
d_gene: TRBD2
abundance: .
CDR3aa: CASSESLAGDPSYEQYF
CDR3nt: TGTGCCAGCAGTGAGTCGTTAGCGGGTGATCCCTCCTACGAGCAGTACTTC

j_gene: TRBJ2-5
v_gene: TRBV9
d_gene: TRBD2
abundance: many
CDR3aa: CASSVAGGMMETQYF
CDR3nt: TGTGCCAGCAGCGTAGCGGGAGGAATGATGGAGACCCAGTACTTC

j_gene: TRBJ2-3
v_gene: TRBV7-9
d_gene: .
abundance: few
CDR3aa: CASSPPRDTQYF
CDR3nt: TGTGCCAGCAGCCCACCGCGGGATACGCAGTATTTT

j_gene: TRBJ1-2
v_gene: TRBV5-4
d_gene: TRBD1
abundance: many
CDR3aa: CASSPPGQAPYGYTF
CDR3nt: TGTGCCAGCAGTCCGCCGGGACAGGCGCCGTATGGCTACACCTTC

j_gene: TRBJ1-6
v_gene: TRBV9
d_gene: .
abundance: many
CDR3aa: CASSFDASSYNSPLHF
CDR3nt: TGTGCCAGCAGTTTCGACGCCAGCTCCTATAATTCACCCCTCCACTTT

j_gene: TRBJ2-3
v_gene: TRBV7-9
d_gene: .
abundance: .
CDR3aa: CASSLDNSITDTQYF
CDR3nt: TGTGCCAGCAGCTTAGATAACTCTATCACAGATACGCAGTATTTT

j_gene: TRBJ2-5
v_gene: TRBV7-9
d_gene: .
abundance: .
CDR3aa: CASSLTGGAGQETQYF
CDR3nt: TGTGCCAGCAGCTTAACAGGGGGGGCGGGACAAGAGACCCAGTACTTC

j_gene: TRBJ2-5
v_gene: TRBV20-1
d_gene: TRBD2
abundance: .
CDR3aa: CSARQAGDETQYF
CDR3nt: TGCAGTGCTAGACAAGCGGGGGACGAGACCCAGTACTTC

j_gene: TRBJ1-6
v_gene: TRBV6-6
d_gene: .
abundance: .
CDR3aa: CASSYDGREASSPLHF
CDR3nt: TGTGCCAGCAGTTACGACGGCAGGGAGGCCAGTTCACCCCTCCACTTT

j_gene: TRBJ2-7
v_gene: TRBV10-3
d_gene: TRBD2
abundance: .
CDR3aa: CAISEASGGVTYEQYF
CDR3nt: TGTGCCATCAGTGAGGCTAGCGGGGGCGTTACCTACGAGCAGTACTTC

j_gene: TRBJ2-5
v_gene: TRBV11-2
d_gene: TRBD2
abundance: .
CDR3aa: CASSPGGRETETQYF
CDR3nt: TGTGCCAGCAGCCCAGGAGGGCGGGAGACAGAGACCCAGTACTTC